Listed here are 26 T cell receptor beta chains from one sample, sequenced in a study of T cell responses to AZD1222 COVID-19 vaccine (dated by TCRdb to about 2021). The time point label corresponds to: about 28 days (+/-7) after the second vaccine dose. Libraries were made using the immunoSEQ multiplex PCR assay. The table was pulled from immuneACCESS by TCRdb, which kept in-frame rearrangements only. Such tables lose some clones; where checked, under half of the loss comes from unresolved V genes, and the rest has no known cause. Present in this sample are about 170,000 clones, roughly 87% of which were seen just once. The ten largest clones add up to around 1% of the sample. The sequencing used peripheral blood, collected 28 days after the second AZD1222 dose. The receptors derive from an adult who received the AZD1222 COVID-19 vaccine.

The rearrangement links TRBV5-1 to TRBJ1-5, with TRBD1 matching 10 bases. The ends lost 4 bases at V and 3 bases at J; junction bases unmatched: 7. The CDR3 spans 16 residues. CDR1 is SGHRS and CDR2 is YFSETQ in the germline V gene. CDR3 sequence reads: CASSLGTGEPNQPQHF. CDR3 DNA sequence: TGCGCCAGCAGCCTAGGGACAGGGGAGCCCAATCAGCCCCAGCATTTT.

This chain links TRBV6-2 or TRBV6-3 with TRBJ2-7; D gene ambiguous. The CDR3 is made up of 12 amino acids. Trimming shortened V by 0 bases and J by 6 bases, and 6 bases separated the two germline ends. Germline V CDR1 and CDR2: MNHEY, SVGEGT. The CDR3 loop reads CASSYSMGEQYF. The DNA for the CDR3 is TGTGCCAGCAGTTACTCGATGGGCGAGCAGTACTTC.

The chain has TRBV4-3 and TRBJ2-7, with 7 bases matching TRBD1. The CDR3 extends over 14 amino acids. The trim removed 2 bases at V and 4 bases at J, leaving 5 bases unmatched. Germline V gene data show CDR1 as LGHNA and CDR2 as YSLEER. The CDR3 sequence is CASSQTTGAYEQYF. In DNA, the CDR3 is TGCGCCAGCAGCCAAACCACAGGGGCTTACGAGCAGTACTTC.

This clone has more than one count but fewer than ten. V and J are TRBV2 and TRBJ1-4; 7 bases fit TRBD1. The CDR3 has 15 amino acids. CDR1 and CDR2 from the germline V gene are SNHLY and FYNNEI. The ends lost 5 bases at V and 3 bases at J; junction bases unmatched: 6. This chain's CDR3 is CASSYLTGSNEKLFF. The CDR3 nucleotides read TGTGCCAGCAGTTACCTGACAGGGTCTAATGAAAAACTGTTTTTT.

J is TRBJ1-5 and V is TRBV6-2 or TRBV6-3; the D is unclear. Per the germline V gene, CDR1 is MNHEY and CDR2 is SVGEGT. V was shortened by 2 bases and J by 3 bases, with 2 bases between the two germline ends. There are 12 residues in the CDR3. The CDR3 region has the DNA TGTGCCAGCAGTTACCACAATCAGCCCCAGCATTTT. This gives the protein CASSYHNQPQHF.

The genes are TRBV7-9 and TRBJ1-1; 8 bases are a match to TRBD1. Trimming at V came to 3 bases and at J to 10 bases, leaving 10 bases not matched to a gene. The germline V gene has CDR1 SEHNR and CDR2 FQNEAQ (reference sequence). This CDR3 is built from 14 residues. The CDR3, as DNA: TGTGCCAGCAGCTTGAGGGCAGGGGGCGCGACAGCTTTCTTT. It encodes CASSLRAGGATAFF.

This clone was detected once. This chain links TRBV13 with TRBJ1-5, with 7 bases matching TRBD1. The CDR3 runs 14 residues. CDR1 and CDR2 (germline): PRHDT, FYEKMQ (reference sequence). V was clipped by 4 bases and J by 3 bases; unmatched bases: 3. The CDR3 nucleotides are TGTGCCAGCAGCTCCGGGACAGACAATCAGCCCCAGCATTTT. This sequence encodes CASSSGTDNQPQHF. Variable domain in full (rest from reference TRBV13 and TRBJ1-5): AAGVIQSPRHLIKEKRETATLKCYPIPRHDTVYWYQQGPGQDPQFLISFYEKMQSDKGSIPDRFSAQQFSDYHSELNMSSLELGDSALYFCASSSGTDNQPQHFGDGTRLSIL.

The rearrangement uses TRBV19 and TRBJ1-5; unclear D gene. Germline V gives CDR1 LNHDA, CDR2 SQIVND (reference sequence). This CDR3 contains 15 residues. V was cut by 1 base and J by 1 base, with 8 bases left in between. CDR3 in DNA: TGTGCCAGTAGTATAGTTTGGAAGAGCAATCAGCCCCAGCATTTT. Its translation: CASSIVWKSNQPQHF. Based on the CDR3 plus reference TRBV19 and TRBJ1-5, the full variable domain is DGGITQSPKYLFRKEGQNVTLSCEQNLNHDAMYWYRQDPGQGLRLIYYSQIVNDFQKGDIAEGYSVSREKKESFPLTVTSAQKNPTAFYLCASSIVWKSNQPQHFGDGTRLSIL.

This clone occurred once. This chain links TRBV7-9 with TRBJ2-1; weak D call: TRBD1 (7 bases). The CDR3 covers 14 residues. V dropped 6 bases and J dropped 9 bases, with 18 bases sitting between them. The V gene's germline CDR1 is SEHNR and CDR2 FQNEAQ (reference sequence). In DNA form, the CDR3 reads TGTGCCAGCAGTCGCGGGACAGAGAAGGCTGAGCAGTTCTTC. Protein: CASSRGTEKAEQFF.

The chain joins TRBV19 to TRBJ1-2, with D maybe TRBD1 (5 bases). CDR1 is LNHDA, CDR2 SQIVND, per germline (reference sequence). V was pared by 3 bases and J by 2 bases, with 13 bases between. This CDR3 region has 15 residues. The CDR3 bases are TGTGCCAGTAGTATTGCGCAGGGAGGGAACTATGGCTACACCTTC. It translates to CASSIAQGGNYGYTF.

The chain has TRBV30 and TRBJ2-3; D gene ambiguous. CDR3 length: 12 residues. The V and J ends lost 2 bases and 4 bases respectively, with 7 bases between them. Germline V gives CDR1 GTSNPN, CDR2 SVGIG (reference sequence). CDR3 sequence reads: CAWSPLSDTQYF. CDR3 DNA sequence: TGTGCCTGGAGTCCCCTCTCAGATACGCAGTATTTT.

As DNA, the CDR3 is TGTGCCAGCAGCCGGACAGGCCCTATCTCTGGGGCCAACGTCCTGACTTTC. This gives the protein CASSRTGPISGANVLTF. The chain links TRBV11-2 to TRBJ2-6; 7 bases are a match to TRBD1. V gave up 5 bases and J gave up 0 bases; unmatched junction bases: 7. The germline V gene encodes CDR1 SGHAT and CDR2 FQNNGV. The CDR3 covers 17 residues.

The V and J genes are TRBV19 and TRBJ1-2; D call uncertain. Germline V gene data show CDR1 as LNHDA and CDR2 as SQIVND (reference sequence). The V and J ends lost 6 bases and 4 bases respectively, with 15 bases between them. The CDR3 runs to 14 residues. CDR3 region: CASRNTDLLYGYTF. The CDR3, as DNA: TGTGCCAGTAGAAACACGGACCTTCTCTATGGCTACACCTTC.

A single count supports this clone. This chain connects TRBV6-5 to TRBJ2-5; TRBD1 might be the D (6 bases). CDR1 is MNHEY and CDR2 is SVGAGI in the germline V gene. This CDR3 has 12 amino acids. Trimming cost V 6 bases and J 14 bases, with 19 bases left between them. CDR3 coding DNA: TGTGCCAGCAGACGAGGGGGTGGCTCCGAATACTTC. Its translation is CASRRGGGSEYF.

The gene calls are TRBV27 and TRBJ1-4; D may be TRBD1 (5 bases). The CDR3 runs to 11 residues. Germline V lookup: CDR1 MNHEY, CDR2 SMNVEV (reference sequence). Trimming took 10 bases from V and 7 from J, leaving 10 bases between them. Here the CDR3 DNA reads TGTGCCACTCGCGGGGGTGAAAAACTGTTTTTT. This encodes CATRGGEKLFF.

The rearrangement uses TRBV7-2 and TRBJ2-7; 12 bases match TRBD1. Germline V gene sequence: CDR1 SGHTA, CDR2 FQGNSA. The ends lost 5 bases at V and 4 bases at J; junction bases unmatched: 9. The CDR3 has 16 amino acids. CDR3 residues: CASSLLGTGGKYEQYF. CDR3 nucleotide sequence: TGTGCCAGCAGCCTCCTCGGGACAGGGGGCAAGTACGAGCAGTACTTC.

In DNA form, the CDR3 reads TGTGCCAGCAGCCGAGCTGCGGGATGGGGCTACACCTTC. Encoded protein: CASSRAAGWGYTF. The chain joins TRBV2 to TRBJ1-2; D is uncertain. Deletions cut 6 bases from V and 8 bases from J, with 16 bases between. Germline CDR1 reads SNHLY; CDR2 reads FYNNEI. There are 13 residues in the CDR3.

The chain combines TRBV9 with TRBJ1-2; D is uncertain. The CDR3 has 14 residues. Germline CDR1 reads SGDLS; CDR2 reads YYNGEE. V lost 4 bases to trimming and J lost 4 bases, with 14 bases between them. The CDR3 region is CASSPRTQAYGYTF. In DNA, the CDR3 is TGTGCCAGCAGCCCCCGTACTCAAGCCTATGGCTACACCTTC.

The chain has TRBV18 and TRBJ1-4; 8 positions agree with TRBD1. V shed 5 bases, J shed 0 bases, and the junction held 2 bases outside the gene matches. The CDR3 is made up of 15 amino acids. Germline V gene lookup returns CDR1 KGHSH and CDR2 LQKENI. CDR3 in DNA: TGTGCCAGCTCAGCGGGACAGGCAACTAATGAAAAACTGTTTTTT. It codes for CASSAGQATNEKLFF.

This clone was seen just once. The rearrangement links TRBV2 to TRBJ1-3; D ambiguous. Trimming removed 6 bases from V and 4 bases from J, with 10 bases in between. CDR3 length: 13 residues. Germline V gene lookup returns CDR1 SNHLY and CDR2 FYNNEI. The CDR3 loop reads CASRTPPGNTIYF. Written as DNA, the CDR3 is TGTGCCAGCAGGACTCCACCGGGAAACACCATATATTTT.

J is TRBJ2-5 and V is TRBV6-2 or TRBV6-3, with D maybe TRBD1 (5 bases). There are 14 residues in the CDR3. V gave up 1 base and J gave up 5 bases, with 11 bases separating them. Per germline, CDR1 MNHEY and CDR2 SVGEGT. In DNA form, the CDR3 reads TGTGCCAGCAGTTACTTAGGGGTCCGTGAGACCCAGTACTTC. Encoded protein: CASSYLGVRETQYF.

This clone was observed a single time. V and J are TRBV6-5 and TRBJ1-5; D uncertain. V gave up 0 bases and J gave up 7 bases, with 10 bases separating them. The length of the CDR3 is 14 residues. Looked up from germline, CDR1 is MNHEY and CDR2 is SVGAGI. The CDR3 here is CASSYSRDIQPQHF. CDR3 coding DNA: TGTGCCAGCAGTTACTCTCGTGACATCCAGCCCCAGCATTTT.

The V gene is TRBV19, the J gene TRBJ2-7; TRBD1 aligns across 9 bases. V lost 5 bases to trimming and J lost 0 bases; unmatched junction nucleotides: 2. CDR1 and CDR2 (germline): LNHDA, SQIVND (reference sequence). CDR3 length: 14 residues. The CDR3 coding sequence is TGTGCCAGTAGTGGACAGGGGAGCTCCTACGAGCAGTACTTC. This translates into CASSGQGSSYEQYF.

The J gene is TRBJ1-6, the V gene TRBV10-3, with no clear D. The CDR3 covers 14 residues. The V gene lost 5 bases and the J gene lost 10 bases, with 15 bases spanning the gap. The V gene's germline CDR1 is ENHRY and CDR2 SYGVKD. The DNA for the CDR3 is TGTGCCATCAGTCCGACCAAAGGTGGGTCACCCCTCCACTTT. As protein: CAISPTKGGSPLHF.

V is TRBV27 and J is TRBJ1-5, with D perhaps TRBD1 (5 bases). The V end was cut by 5 bases, the J end by 0 bases, with 11 bases between. The CDR3 has 15 amino acids. CDR1 is MNHEY, CDR2 SMNVEV, per germline (reference sequence). CDR3 DNA sequence: TGTGCCAGCAGTCCCACGGGGGGTAGCAATCAGCCCCAGCATTTT. This gives the protein CASSPTGGSNQPQHF.

This chain joins TRBV3-1 (or the pseudogene TRBV3-2) and TRBJ1-2, with D perhaps TRBD1 (6 bases). In germline, CDR1 is LGHDT, CDR2 YNNKEL (reference sequence). The V and J ends lost 2 bases and 9 bases respectively, with 19 bases between them. The CDR3 is 15 residues long. The CDR3 nucleotides are TGTGCCAGCAGCCAATTGGCAGGGGTTAGCGGACGCTACACCTTC. Protein sequence: CASSQLAGVSGRYTF.